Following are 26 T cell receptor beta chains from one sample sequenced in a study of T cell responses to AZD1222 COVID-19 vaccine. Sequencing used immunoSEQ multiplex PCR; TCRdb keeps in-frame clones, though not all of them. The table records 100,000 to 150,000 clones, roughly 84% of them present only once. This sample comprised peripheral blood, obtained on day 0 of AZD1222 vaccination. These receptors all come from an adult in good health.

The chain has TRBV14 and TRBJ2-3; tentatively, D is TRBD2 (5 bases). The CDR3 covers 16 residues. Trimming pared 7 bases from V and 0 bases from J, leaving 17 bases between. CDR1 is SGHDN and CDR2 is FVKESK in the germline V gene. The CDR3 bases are TGTGCCAGCAACTCTTTCGAGGGCTCGAGCACAGATACGCAGTATTTT. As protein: CASNSFEGSSTDTQYF. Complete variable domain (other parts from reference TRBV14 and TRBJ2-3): EAGVTQFPSHSVIEKGQTVTLRCDPISGHDNLYWYRRVMGKEIKFLLHFVKESKQDESGMPNNRFLAERTGGTYSTLKVQPAELEDSGVYFCASNSFEGSSTDTQYFGPGTRLTVL.

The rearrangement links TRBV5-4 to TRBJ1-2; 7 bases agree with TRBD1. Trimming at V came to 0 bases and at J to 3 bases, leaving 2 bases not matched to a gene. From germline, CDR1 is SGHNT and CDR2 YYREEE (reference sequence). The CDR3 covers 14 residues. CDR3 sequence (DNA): TGTGCCAGCAGCTTGGCCAGGGGGGACTATGGCTACACCTTC. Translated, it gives CASSLARGDYGYTF. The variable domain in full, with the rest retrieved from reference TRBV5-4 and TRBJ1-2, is ETGVTQSPTHLIKTRGQQVTLRCSSQSGHNTVSWYQQALGQGPQFIFQYYREEENGRGNFPPRFSGLQFPNYSSELNVNALELDDSALYLCASSLARGDYGYTFGSGTRLTVV.

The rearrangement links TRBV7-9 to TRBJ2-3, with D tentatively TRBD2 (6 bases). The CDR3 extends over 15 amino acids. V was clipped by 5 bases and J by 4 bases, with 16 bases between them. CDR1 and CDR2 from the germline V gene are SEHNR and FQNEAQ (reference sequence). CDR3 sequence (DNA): TGTGCCAGCAGCATATATACGGGCGGGGCAGATACGCAGTATTTT. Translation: CASSIYTGGADTQYF. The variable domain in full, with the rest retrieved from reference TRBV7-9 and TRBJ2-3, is DTGVSQNPRHKITKRGQNVTFRCDPISEHNRLYWYRQTLGQGPEFLTYFQNEAQLEKSRLLSDRFSAERPKGSFSTLEIQRTEQGDSAMYLCASSIYTGGADTQYFGPGTRLTVL.

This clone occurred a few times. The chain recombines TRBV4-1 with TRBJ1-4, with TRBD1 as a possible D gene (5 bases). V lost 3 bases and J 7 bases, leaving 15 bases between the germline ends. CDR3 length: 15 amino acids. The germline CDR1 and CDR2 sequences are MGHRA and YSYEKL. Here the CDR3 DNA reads TGCGCCAGCAGCCATCCTCCTGGGACGGGTGAAAAACTGTTTTTT. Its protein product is CASSHPPGTGEKLFF.

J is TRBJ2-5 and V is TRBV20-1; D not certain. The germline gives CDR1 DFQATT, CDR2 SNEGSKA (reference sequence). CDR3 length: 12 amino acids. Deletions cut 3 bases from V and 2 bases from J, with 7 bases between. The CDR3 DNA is TGCAGTGCTAGTTCCGGACAAGAGACCCAGTACTTC. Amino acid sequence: CSASSGQETQYF.

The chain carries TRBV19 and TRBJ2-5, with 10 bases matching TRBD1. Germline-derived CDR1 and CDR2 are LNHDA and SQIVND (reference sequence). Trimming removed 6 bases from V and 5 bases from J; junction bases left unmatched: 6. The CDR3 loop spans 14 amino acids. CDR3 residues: CASRNPGQGETQYF. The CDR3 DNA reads TGTGCCAGTAGAAACCCGGGACAGGGGGAGACCCAGTACTTC. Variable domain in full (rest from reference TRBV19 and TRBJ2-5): DGGITQSPKYLFRKEGQNVTLSCEQNLNHDAMYWYRQDPGQGLRLIYYSQIVNDFQKGDIAEGYSVSREKKESFPLTVTSAQKNPTAFYLCASRNPGQGETQYFGPGTRLLVL.

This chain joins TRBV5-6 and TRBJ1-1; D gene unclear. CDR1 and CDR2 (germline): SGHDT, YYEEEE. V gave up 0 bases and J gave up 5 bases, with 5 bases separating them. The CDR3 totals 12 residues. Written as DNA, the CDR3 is TGTGCCAGCAGCTTGGGCGTTACTGAAGCTTTCTTT. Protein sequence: CASSLGVTEAFF.

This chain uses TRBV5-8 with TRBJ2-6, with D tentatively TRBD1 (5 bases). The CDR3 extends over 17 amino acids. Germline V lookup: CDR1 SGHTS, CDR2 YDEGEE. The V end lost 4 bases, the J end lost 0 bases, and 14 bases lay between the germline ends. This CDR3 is CASSRAEDSSGANVLTF. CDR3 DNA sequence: TGTGCCAGCAGCCGGGCGGAAGACAGCTCTGGGGCCAACGTCCTGACTTTC.

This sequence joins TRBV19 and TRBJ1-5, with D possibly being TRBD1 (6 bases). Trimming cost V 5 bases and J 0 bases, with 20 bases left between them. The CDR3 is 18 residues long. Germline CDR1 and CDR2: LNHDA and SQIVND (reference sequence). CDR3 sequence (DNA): TGTGCCAGTAGTCAACAGACAGGATTCATATATAGCAATCAGCCCCAGCATTTT. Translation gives CASSQQTGFIYSNQPQHF.

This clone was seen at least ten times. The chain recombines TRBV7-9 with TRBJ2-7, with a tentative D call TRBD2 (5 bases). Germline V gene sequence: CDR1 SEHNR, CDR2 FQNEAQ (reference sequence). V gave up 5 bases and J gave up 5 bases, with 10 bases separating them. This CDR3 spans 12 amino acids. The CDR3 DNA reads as TGTGCCAGCAGCCCTAGCCGGGACGAGCAGTACTTC. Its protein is CASSPSRDEQYF.

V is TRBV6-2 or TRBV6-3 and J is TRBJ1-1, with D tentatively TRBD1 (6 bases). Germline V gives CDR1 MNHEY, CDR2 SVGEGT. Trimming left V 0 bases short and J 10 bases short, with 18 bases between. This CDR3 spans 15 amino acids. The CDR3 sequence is CASSYSIERARGAFF. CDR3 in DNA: TGTGCCAGCAGTTACTCGATAGAAAGGGCCAGGGGAGCTTTCTTT.

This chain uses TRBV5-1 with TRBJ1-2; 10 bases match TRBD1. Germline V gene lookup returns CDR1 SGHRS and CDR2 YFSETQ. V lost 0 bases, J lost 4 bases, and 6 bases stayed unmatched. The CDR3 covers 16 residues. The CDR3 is CASSLEGTGATYGYTF. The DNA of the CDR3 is TGCGCCAGCAGCTTGGAGGGGACAGGGGCAACCTATGGCTACACCTTC.

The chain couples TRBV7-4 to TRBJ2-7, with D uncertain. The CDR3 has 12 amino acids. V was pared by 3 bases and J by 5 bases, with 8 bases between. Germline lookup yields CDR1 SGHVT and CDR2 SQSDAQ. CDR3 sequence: CASSFPRHEQYF. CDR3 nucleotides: TGTGCCAGCAGCTTCCCGAGGCACGAGCAGTACTTC. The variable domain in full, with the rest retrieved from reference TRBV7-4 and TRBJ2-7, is GAGVSQSPRYKVAKRGRDVALRCDSISGHVTLYWYRQTLGQGSEVLTYSQSDAQRDKSGRPSGRFSAERPERSVSTLKIQRTEQGDSAVYLCASSFPRHEQYFGPGTRLTVT.

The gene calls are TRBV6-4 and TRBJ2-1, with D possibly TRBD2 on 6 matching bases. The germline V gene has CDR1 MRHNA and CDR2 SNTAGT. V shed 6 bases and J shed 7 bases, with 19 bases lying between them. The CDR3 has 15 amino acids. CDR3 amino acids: CASSRGLGGANEQFF. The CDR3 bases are TGTGCCAGCAGCCGGGGCTTGGGAGGTGCGAATGAGCAGTTCTTC.

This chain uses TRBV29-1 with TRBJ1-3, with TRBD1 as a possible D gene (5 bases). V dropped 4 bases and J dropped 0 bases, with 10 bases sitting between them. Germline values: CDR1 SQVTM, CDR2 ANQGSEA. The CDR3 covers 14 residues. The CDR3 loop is CSVGDGNSGNTIYF. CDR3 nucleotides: TGCAGCGTTGGGGACGGCAACTCTGGAAACACCATATATTTT.

CDR3 DNA sequence: TGTGCCAGCAGCCAAGACCTCAACAGGGGGCAGAAGGGCTACACCTTC. Amino acids: CASSQDLNRGQKGYTF. The V and J genes are TRBV3-1 (or the pseudogene TRBV3-2) and TRBJ1-2; 9 bases are shared with TRBD1. The CDR3 sequence is 16 residues long. Germline V CDR1 and CDR2: LGHDT, YNNKEL (reference sequence). The V segment lost 0 bases and the J segment 8 bases; nucleotides outside the gene matches: 10.

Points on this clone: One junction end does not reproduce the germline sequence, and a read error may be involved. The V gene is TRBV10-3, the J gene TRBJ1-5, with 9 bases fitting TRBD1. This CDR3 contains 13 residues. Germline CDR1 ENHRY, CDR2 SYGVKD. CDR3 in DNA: TGTGCCGTCAGACAGGGGGTCAATCAGCCCCAGCATTTT. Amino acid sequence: CAVRQGVNQPQHF.

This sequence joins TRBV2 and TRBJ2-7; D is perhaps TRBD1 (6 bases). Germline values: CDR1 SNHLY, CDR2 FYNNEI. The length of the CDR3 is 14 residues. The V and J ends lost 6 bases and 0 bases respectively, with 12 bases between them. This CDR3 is CASSTDRYSYEQYF. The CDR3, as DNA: TGTGCCAGCAGCACCGACAGGTACTCCTACGAGCAGTACTTC.

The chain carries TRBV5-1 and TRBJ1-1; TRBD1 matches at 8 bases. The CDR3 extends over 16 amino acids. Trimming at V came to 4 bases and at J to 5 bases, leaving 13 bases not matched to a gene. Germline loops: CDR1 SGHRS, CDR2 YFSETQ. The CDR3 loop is CASSPRNRGEKTEAFF. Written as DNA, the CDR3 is TGCGCCAGCAGCCCCCGTAACAGGGGGGAGAAGACTGAAGCTTTCTTT.

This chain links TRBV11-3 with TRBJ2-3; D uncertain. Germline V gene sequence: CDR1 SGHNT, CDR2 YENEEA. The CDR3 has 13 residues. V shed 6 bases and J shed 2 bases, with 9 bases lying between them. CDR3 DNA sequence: TGTGCCAGCAGTCCAAGGGACACAGATACGCAGTATTTT. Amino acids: CASSPRDTDTQYF. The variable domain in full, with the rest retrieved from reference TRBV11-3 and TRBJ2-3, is EAGVVQSPRYKIIEKKQPVAFWCNPISGHNTLYWYLQNLGQGPELLIRYENEEAVDDSQLPKDRFSAERLKGVDSTLKIQPAELGDSAVYLCASSPRDTDTQYFGPGTRLTVL.

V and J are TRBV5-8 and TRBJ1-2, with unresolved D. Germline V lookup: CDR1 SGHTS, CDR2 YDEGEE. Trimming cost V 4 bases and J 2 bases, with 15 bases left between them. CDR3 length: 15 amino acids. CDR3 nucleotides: TGTGCCAGCAGCCTCCCCTCAGGCCCCAACTATGGCTACACCTTC. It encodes CASSLPSGPNYGYTF.

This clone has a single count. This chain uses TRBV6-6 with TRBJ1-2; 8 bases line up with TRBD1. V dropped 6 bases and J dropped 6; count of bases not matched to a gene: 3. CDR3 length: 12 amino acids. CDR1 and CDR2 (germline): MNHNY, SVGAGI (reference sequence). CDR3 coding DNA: TGTGCCAGCAGGATGGACAGGGATGGCTACACCTTC. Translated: CASRMDRDGYTF.

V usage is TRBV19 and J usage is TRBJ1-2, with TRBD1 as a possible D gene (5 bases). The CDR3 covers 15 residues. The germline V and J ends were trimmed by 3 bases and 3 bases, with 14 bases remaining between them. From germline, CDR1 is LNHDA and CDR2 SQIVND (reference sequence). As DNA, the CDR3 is TGTGCCAGTAGTATTTATCAGGGTCTGGACTATGGCTACACCTTC. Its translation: CASSIYQGLDYGYTF.

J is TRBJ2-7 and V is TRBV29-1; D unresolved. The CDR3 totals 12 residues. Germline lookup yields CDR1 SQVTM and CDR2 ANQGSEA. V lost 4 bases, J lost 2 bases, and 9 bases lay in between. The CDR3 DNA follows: TGCAGCGTTGGAAGGGCGACCTACGAGCAGTACTTC. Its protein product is CSVGRATYEQYF.

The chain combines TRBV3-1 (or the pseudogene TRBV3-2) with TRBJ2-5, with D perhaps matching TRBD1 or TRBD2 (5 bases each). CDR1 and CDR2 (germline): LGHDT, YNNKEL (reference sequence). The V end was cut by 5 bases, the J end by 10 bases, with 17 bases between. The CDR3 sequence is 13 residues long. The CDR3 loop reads CASSIQGAGVQYF. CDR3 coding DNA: TGTGCCAGCAGCATCCAGGGCGCCGGGGTCCAGTACTTC.

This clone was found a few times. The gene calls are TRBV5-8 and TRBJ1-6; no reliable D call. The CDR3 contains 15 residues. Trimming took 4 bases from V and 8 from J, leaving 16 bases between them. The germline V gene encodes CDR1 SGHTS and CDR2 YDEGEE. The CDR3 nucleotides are TGTGCCAGCAGCGCGCAATATTTTTCTGATTCACCCCTCCACTTT. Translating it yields CASSAQYFSDSPLHF.